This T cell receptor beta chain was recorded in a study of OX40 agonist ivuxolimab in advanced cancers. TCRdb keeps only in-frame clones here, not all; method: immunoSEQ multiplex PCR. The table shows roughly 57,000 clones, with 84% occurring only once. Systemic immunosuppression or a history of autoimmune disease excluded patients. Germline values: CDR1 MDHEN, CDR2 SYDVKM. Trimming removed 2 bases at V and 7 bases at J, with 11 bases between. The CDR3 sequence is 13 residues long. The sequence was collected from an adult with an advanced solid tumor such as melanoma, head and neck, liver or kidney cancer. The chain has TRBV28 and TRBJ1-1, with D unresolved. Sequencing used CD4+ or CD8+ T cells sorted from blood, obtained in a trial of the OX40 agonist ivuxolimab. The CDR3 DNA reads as TGTGCCAGCAGTTTAATAGGGAACGATGAAGCTTTCTTT. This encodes CASSLIGNDEAFF.